These 8 T cell receptor beta chains share one sample of origin, sequenced in a study of lymphopenia after photon versus proton radiotherapy. The repertoire was sequenced with immunoSEQ multiplex PCR; TCRdb's copy has only in-frame clones and lacks some. The data hold around 28,000 clones, with roughly four fifths observed a single time. Sequences were derived from peripheral blood, sampled from a patient treated with photon-based radiotherapy. Receptors were obtained from a man aged 45-60 years with gastric cancer.

This chain uses TRBV18 with TRBJ1-4; unclear D gene. Germline CDR1 and CDR2: KGHSH and LQKENI. The CDR3 contains 14 residues. V lost 1 base, J lost 0 bases, and 3 bases lay in between. CDR3 in amino acids: CASSPLSTNEKLFF. The CDR3, as DNA: TGTGCCAGCTCACCACTGTCAACTAATGAAAAACTGTTTTTT.

This chain joins TRBV5-5 and TRBJ2-7, with a weak D call TRBD2 (6 bases). The V end was cut by 6 bases, the J end by 1 base, with 11 bases between. From germline, CDR1 is SGHKS and CDR2 YYEKEE (reference sequence). The CDR3 is 13 amino acids. The CDR3 spells CASMRAGSYEQYF. DNA of the CDR3: TGTGCCAGCATGCGTGCGGGATCCTACGAGCAGTACTTC.

The gene calls are TRBV5-1 and TRBJ1-4, with TRBD1 matching 8 bases. After removal of 1 base from V and 7 bases from J, the junction contained 9 bases not matched to a gene. The CDR3 runs to 16 residues. Germline values: CDR1 SGHRS, CDR2 YFSETQ. The CDR3 DNA is TGCGCCAGCAGCTTGATGGGAGGACAGGGCAGTGAAAAACTGTTTTTT. It translates to CASSLMGGQGSEKLFF.

The chain carries TRBV4-3 and TRBJ2-7; D is unresolved. Trimming cost V 0 bases and J 3 bases, with 6 bases left between them. The CDR3 runs to 13 residues. CDR1 is LGHNA and CDR2 is YSLEER in the germline V gene. In nucleotides, the CDR3 is TGCGCCAGCAGCCAAGATCGAGGCTACGAGCAGTACTTC. It specifies CASSQDRGYEQYF.

The chain employs TRBV7-2 and TRBJ1-2, with D hard to call. The ends were cut back, 3 bases at V and 5 bases at J, with 13 bases in the middle. The germline V gene has CDR1 SGHTA and CDR2 FQGNSA. This CDR3 region has 14 residues. The chain's CDR3 is CASSFGTAGYGYTF. CDR3 nucleotides: TGTGCCAGCAGCTTTGGAACAGCCGGGTATGGCTACACCTTC.

The chain has TRBV6-5 and TRBJ1-4; the match to TRBD1 covers 10 bases. V was pared by 4 bases and J by 8 bases, with 10 bases of the junction left unmatched. The germline V gene has CDR1 MNHEY and CDR2 SVGAGI. The CDR3 contains 16 residues. CDR3 residues: CASSFRQTGGLEKLFF. The CDR3 DNA is TGTGCCAGCAGTTTCAGACAGACAGGGGGCCTGGAAAAACTGTTTTTT.

The chain combines TRBV27 with TRBJ2-3, with 8 bases that match TRBD2. V lost 6 bases and J lost 2; bases outside the gene matches: 7. The CDR3 is 15 residues long. Germline CDR1 is MNHEY and CDR2 is SMNVEV (reference sequence). CDR3 nucleotides: TGTGCCAGCAGCAAGCAGCGGGGGAACACAGATACGCAGTATTTT. Protein product: CASSKQRGNTDTQYF.

This clone appeared once. The chain joins TRBV6-4 to TRBJ2-1; TRBD2 matches 9 bases. With V trimmed by 7 bases and J by 7 bases, 5 bases remained unmatched. The CDR3 length is 13 residues. CDR1 MRHNA and CDR2 SNTAGT come from the germline V gene. The CDR3 sequence: CASMAAGGNEQFF. The CDR3 nucleotides are TGTGCCAGCATGGCGGCGGGGGGGAATGAGCAGTTCTTC.